Shown below are 20 T cell receptor beta chains from a single sample sequenced in a study of shared clonotypes between healthy human individuals. Clones were sequenced by immunoSEQ multiplex PCR, and TCRdb holds only the in-frame ones, with some missing. This repertoire shows almost 750,000 clones, over 60% found once; its top ten account for approximately 2%. Specimen: memory CD4+ T cells sorted from blood. Stated subset: CD45RA-negative fraction. The receptor set was obtained from a woman younger than 45 in good health.

In nucleotides, the CDR3 is TGTGCCAGCAGCTTAGTAGCACACTCCTACGAGCAGTACTTC. It specifies CASSLVAHSYEQYF. The rearrangement links TRBV7-9 to TRBJ2-7, with D uncertain. Trimming pared 1 base from V and 0 bases from J, leaving 7 bases between. Per the germline V gene, CDR1 is SEHNR and CDR2 is FQNEAQ (reference sequence). This CDR3 region has 14 residues.

This clone was counted only a few times. The chain uses TRBV5-1 and TRBJ1-1; no clear D. Trimming removed 0 bases from V and 0 bases from J, with 9 bases in between. Germline CDR1 is SGHRS and CDR2 is YFSETQ. The CDR3 has 15 amino acids. Written as DNA, the CDR3 is TGCGCCAGCAGCTTGGGCCAAAACATGAACACTGAAGCTTTCTTT. It encodes CASSLGQNMNTEAFF.

The rearrangement joins TRBV10-2 to TRBJ1-1; D perhaps matches TRBD1 (6 bases). Trimming removed 5 bases at V and 5 bases at J, with 15 bases between. This CDR3 is built from 14 residues. The germline CDR1 and CDR2 sequences are WSHSY and SAAADI. The chain's CDR3 is CASSFHAGVTEAFF. CDR3 coding DNA: TGCGCCAGCAGTTTCCATGCAGGGGTGACTGAAGCTTTCTTT.

V gene TRBV28 combines with J gene TRBJ1-4; D might be TRBD1 (6 bases). The CDR3 is 15 amino acids. Germline V lookup: CDR1 MDHEN, CDR2 SYDVKM. V lost 4 bases and J 3 bases, leaving 12 bases between the germline ends. The CDR3 DNA reads TGTGCCAGCAGTTGGGGGGCAGGTCCTAATGAAAAACTGTTTTTT. Translated: CASSWGAGPNEKLFF.

The table lists this clone with a count of one. V and J are TRBV7-9 and TRBJ2-3, with 8 positions matching TRBD1. The ends lost 1 base at V and 0 bases at J; junction bases unmatched: 3. Germline-derived CDR1 and CDR2 are SEHNR and FQNEAQ (reference sequence). The CDR3 loop spans 16 amino acids. For the CDR3, the DNA is TGTGCCAGCAGCTTAGTTACAGGGGGGAGCACAGATACGCAGTATTTT. This sequence encodes CASSLVTGGSTDTQYF.

The J gene is TRBJ1-3, the V gene TRBV11-2; D uncertain. The germline V gene has CDR1 SGHAT and CDR2 FQNNGV. This CDR3 contains 15 residues. Between the trimmed V and J ends, which lost 1 base and 2 bases, there was a span of 9 bases. CDR3 DNA sequence: TGTGCCAGCAGCTTAGTGTCTGCTACTGGAAACACCATATATTTT. Protein sequence: CASSLVSATGNTIYF.

This clone came up a few times. This chain joins TRBV7-9 and TRBJ1-2; maybe TRBD1 (6 bases). Deletions cut 5 bases from V and 4 bases from J, with 17 bases between. The CDR3 runs 15 residues. The germline V gene has CDR1 SEHNR and CDR2 FQNEAQ (reference sequence). The CDR3 region is CASSQSGQRLYGYTF. The CDR3 DNA sequence: TGTGCCAGCAGCCAATCAGGACAGCGCCTCTATGGCTACACCTTC.

The rearrangement joins TRBV5-4 to TRBJ1-1; D uncertain. The CDR3 spans 13 residues. CDR1 is SGHNT, CDR2 YYREEE, per germline (reference sequence). Between the trimmed V and J ends, which lost 3 bases and 3 bases, there was a span of 9 bases. CDR3 DNA sequence: TGTGCCAGCAGCTACGGACGGGACACTGAAGCTTTCTTT. This translates into CASSYGRDTEAFF.

J is TRBJ2-5 and V is TRBV5-5, with TRBD2 matching over 11 bases. This CDR3 spans 15 amino acids. V lost 4 bases and J lost 1; bases outside the gene matches: 3. Germline V gene sequence: CDR1 SGHKS, CDR2 YYEKEE (reference sequence). The DNA for the CDR3 is TGTGCCAGCAGCGCCGGACTAGCGGGCCAAGAGACCCAGTACTTC. Translation gives CASSAGLAGQETQYF.

This clone was detected only a few times. The chain is built from TRBV7-8 and TRBJ2-7; a possible D gene is TRBD2 (5 bases). Germline V gives CDR1 SGHVS, CDR2 FQNEAQ. With 6 bases removed from V and 0 bases from J, the gap between germline ends came to 12 bases. This CDR3 is 14 amino acids long. DNA of the CDR3: TGTGCCAGCAGGAAAGCGGAAACCTCCTACGAGCAGTACTTC. Translation: CASRKAETSYEQYF.

The rearrangement joins TRBV15 to TRBJ1-5; D possibly corresponds to TRBD1 (6 bases). Between the trimmed V and J ends, which lost 5 bases and 7 bases, there was a span of 18 bases. The CDR3 length is 15 residues. Germline-derived CDR1 and CDR2 are LNHNV and YYDKDF (reference sequence). CDR3 sequence reads: CATSAGGPGGQPQHF. CDR3 coding DNA: TGTGCCACCAGCGCGGGGGGGCCAGGAGGCCAGCCCCAGCATTTT. Combining the CDR3 with reference TRBV15 and TRBJ1-5 gives the whole variable domain DAMVIQNPRYQVTQFGKPVTLSCSQTLNHNVMYWYQQKSSQAPKLLFHYYDKDFNNEADTPDNFQSRRPNTSFCFLDIRSPGLGDTAMYLCATSAGGPGGQPQHFGDGTRLSIL.

CDR3 loop: CASSISLSSNTGELFF. The DNA for the CDR3 is TGTGCCAGTAGTATTAGTCTATCCTCGAACACCGGGGAGCTGTTTTTT. The chain is built from TRBV19 and TRBJ2-2, with no clear D. V was cut by 3 bases and J by 0 bases, with 11 bases left in between. The CDR3 is 16 residues long. From germline, CDR1 is LNHDA and CDR2 SQIVND (reference sequence).

This clone was recorded a few times. This sequence joins TRBV7-9 and TRBJ1-5, with D hard to call. CDR1 is SEHNR and CDR2 is FQNEAQ in the germline V gene (reference sequence). V lost 3 bases, J lost 3 bases, and 6 bases lay in between. The CDR3 is made up of 13 amino acids. The CDR3 region is CASSFGDNQPQHF. The CDR3 DNA reads TGTGCCAGCAGCTTCGGGGACAATCAGCCCCAGCATTTT. Drawing the rest from reference TRBV7-9 and TRBJ1-5, the complete variable domain is DTGVSQNPRHKITKRGQNVTFRCDPISEHNRLYWYRQTLGQGPEFLTYFQNEAQLEKSRLLSDRFSAERPKGSFSTLEIQRTEQGDSAMYLCASSFGDNQPQHFGDGTRLSIL.

The sample holds a few counts of this clone. The chain employs TRBV2 and TRBJ1-4; D not certain. This CDR3 has 14 residues. V lost 3 bases and J lost 7, with 12 bases in between. Germline CDR1 and CDR2: SNHLY and FYNNEI. The CDR3 bases are TGTGCCAGCAGTGATTCTGGGATCTTTGAAAAACTGTTTTTT. It codes for CASSDSGIFEKLFF.

This clone was observed a handful of times. The chain uses TRBV5-1 and TRBJ2-1; 8 bases are a match to TRBD2. Trimming cost V 1 base and J 7 bases; bases outside gene matches: 10. The CDR3 has 16 residues. Per the germline V gene, CDR1 is SGHRS and CDR2 is YFSETQ. The CDR3 protein is CASSLRTSGGSNEQFF. The CDR3 region has the DNA TGCGCCAGCAGCTTGCGGACCTCGGGAGGGAGTAATGAGCAGTTCTTC. Combining the CDR3 with reference TRBV5-1 and TRBJ2-1 gives the whole variable domain KAGVTQTPRYLIKTRGQQVTLSCSPISGHRSVSWYQQTPGQGLQFLFEYFSETQRNKGNFPGRFSGRQFSNSRSEMNVSTLELGDSALYLCASSLRTSGGSNEQFFGPGTRLTVL.

The chain combines TRBV27 with TRBJ2-7; 16 bases match TRBD2. Germline CDR1 is MNHEY and CDR2 is SMNVEV (reference sequence). V shed 5 bases and J 7 bases; nucleotides not matched to a gene: 5. The CDR3 totals 15 residues. CDR3 amino acids: CASSLGTSGRGEQYF. The CDR3 coding sequence is TGTGCCAGCAGTCTCGGGACTAGCGGGAGGGGTGAGCAGTACTTC.

The genes are TRBV5-4 and TRBJ2-2; the D gene could be TRBD1 or TRBD2 (6 bases each). The CDR3 extends over 19 amino acids. The germline V gene has CDR1 SGHNT and CDR2 YYREEE (reference sequence). Trimming pared 1 base from V and 0 bases from J, leaving 19 bases between. CDR3 DNA sequence: TGTGCCAGCAGCTTGAGGTCTGGTGCGAGGGGGGCGAACACCGGGGAGCTGTTTTTT. Its protein is CASSLRSGARGANTGELFF. The whole variable domain, filled in from reference TRBV5-4 and TRBJ2-2, reads ETGVTQSPTHLIKTRGQQVTLRCSSQSGHNTVSWYQQALGQGPQFIFQYYREEENGRGNFPPRFSGLQFPNYSSELNVNALELDDSALYLCASSLRSGARGANTGELFFGEGSRLTVL.

The J gene is TRBJ1-4, the V gene TRBV27, with D tentatively TRBD1 (5 bases). This CDR3 has 16 residues. V lost 4 bases, J lost 0 bases, and 12 bases lay in between. Germline CDR1 is MNHEY and CDR2 is SMNVEV (reference sequence). For the CDR3, the DNA is TGTGCCAGCAGTTCCCAGGGCCGAGCAACTAATGAAAAACTGTTTTTT. Translation: CASSSQGRATNEKLFF. The full variable domain, completed using reference TRBV27 and TRBJ1-4, is EAQVTQNPRYLITVTGKKLTVTCSQNMNHEYMSWYRQDPGLGLRQIYYSMNVEVTDKGDVPEGYKVSRKEKRNFPLILESPSPNQTSLYFCASSSQGRATNEKLFFGSGTQLSVL.

The chain combines TRBV11-2 with TRBJ1-1; 8 nucleotides line up with TRBD1. Trimming removed 5 bases from V and 5 bases from J; junction bases left unmatched: 10. The CDR3 runs to 15 residues. Germline V gene data show CDR1 as SGHAT and CDR2 as FQNNGV. In DNA, the CDR3 is TGTGCCAGCAGCACCGGACAGGGACGGACGACTGAAGCTTTCTTT. This encodes CASSTGQGRTTEAFF.

The chain links TRBV5-4 to TRBJ2-7; no clear D. Trimming shortened V by 4 bases and J by 6 bases, and 17 bases separated the two germline ends. Germline V gene data show CDR1 as SGHNT and CDR2 as YYREEE (reference sequence). The CDR3 has 14 residues. The chain's CDR3 is CASSPGSFPLEQYF. The CDR3 nucleotides read TGTGCCAGCAGCCCCGGGTCTTTCCCCCTCGAGCAGTACTTC.